The 31 T cell receptor beta chains below come from one sample, sequenced in a study of CXCR3-negative and CXCR3-positive naive CD8 T cells. The TRB cDNA libraries were prepared by 5' RACE with UMI labels. Each CDR3 protein gets one entry in TCRdb, which reprocessed the 5' RACE reads and gives no DNA. In all, the sample yields roughly 99,000 distinct CDR3 sequences. Study observations and caveats: More hydrophobic TRB CDR3s occurred in CXCR3-positive than in CXCR3-negative naive cells.

These receptors lack a known antigen. Material for sequencing was naive CXCR3+ CD8+ T cells from blood. Subset indicated: CD45RO-CCR7+CD27+CD95- naive CD8+ T cells expressing CXCR3 (TNR3+). These receptors all stem from a human donor in good health. Some clones in this sample may be carry-over from other donors' samples.

The chain is built from TRBV23-1 and TRBJ2-3. TRBV23-1 is placed among ORFs of uncertain function. CDR3 length: 19 amino acids. The CDR3: CASSQPGPNYRNGTDTQYF.

This rearrangement joins TRBV20-1 to TRBJ2-1. Germline V gene lookup returns CDR1 DFQATT and CDR2 SNEGSKA (reference sequence). The CDR3 is made up of 14 amino acids. CDR3 loop: CSASTGSSYNEQFF.

The chain links TRBV27 to TRBJ2-3; TCRdb's D call, TRBD1, is unchecked because there is no DNA. In germline, CDR1 is MNHEY, CDR2 SMNVEV (reference sequence). The CDR3 loop spans 14 amino acids. The CDR3 region is CASNEGGGTDTQYF.

The rearrangement uses TRBV5-1 and TRBJ2-7. From germline, CDR1 is SGHRS and CDR2 YFSETQ. CDR3 length equals 16 residues. CDR3 sequence: CASSLAHVPITYEQCF. Full variable domain (outside the CDR3, taken from reference TRBV5-1 and TRBJ2-7): KAGVTQTPRYLIKTRGQQVTLSCSPISGHRSVSWYQQTPGQGLQFLFEYFSETQRNKGNFPGRFSGRQFSNSRSEMNVSTLELGDSALYLCASSLAHVPITYEQCFGPGTRLTVT.

The rearrangement joins TRBV27 to TRBJ1-6. Germline V gene data show CDR1 as MNHEY and CDR2 as SMNVEV (reference sequence). This CDR3 has 18 residues. CDR3 residues: CASSLKTVFSSYNSPLHF.

The chain couples TRBV9 to TRBJ2-1. The CDR3 is 15 amino acids. CDR1 and CDR2 from the germline V gene are SGDLS and YYNGEE. The CDR3 spells CASSVGTLDGNEQFF. Filled out from reference TRBV9 and TRBJ2-1, the complete variable domain reads DSGVTQTPKHLITATGQRVTLRCSPRSGDLSVYWYQQSLDQGLQFLIQYYNGEERAKGNILERFSAQQFPDLHSELNLSSLELGDSALYFCASSVGTLDGNEQFFGPGTRLTVL.

The chain employs TRBV29-1 and TRBJ2-2; TCRdb's D call of TRBD1 is untestable without DNA. This CDR3 region has 13 residues. Per the germline V gene, CDR1 is SQVTM and CDR2 is ANQGSEA. The CDR3 is CSAPQGAGGELFF.

The V call is TRBV10-3, the J call TRBJ2-1. This CDR3 comprises 12 residues. CDR1 and CDR2 from the germline V gene are ENHRY and SYGVKD. The chain's CDR3 is CAISEGVNEQFF.

The rearrangement links TRBV7-6 to TRBJ2-7; TCRdb lists TRBD2, though no DNA is available to test this call. Germline CDR1 SGHVS, CDR2 FNYEAQ. This CDR3 spans 15 amino acids. The CDR3 loop is CASSLEGSEGYEQYF.

V and J are TRBV29-1 and TRBJ1-2; TCRdb's D call of TRBD1 is untestable without DNA. This CDR3 is 12 amino acids long. Per germline, CDR1 SQVTM and CDR2 ANQGSEA. The CDR3 loop is CSFRDGSYGYTF. Full variable domain (outside the CDR3, taken from reference TRBV29-1 and TRBJ1-2): SAVISQKPSRDICQRGTSLTIQCQVDSQVTMMFWYRQQPGQSLTLIATANQGSEATYESGFVIDKFPISRPNLTFSTLTVSNMSPEDSSIYLCSFRDGSYGYTFGSGTRLTVV.

The chain couples TRBV4-3 to TRBJ2-1; TCRdb indicates TRBD1, and absent DNA this call remains unverified. CDR1 LGHNA and CDR2 YSLEER come from the germline V gene. CDR3 length: 15 residues. Here the CDR3 reads CASSQDEGAGNEQFF.

J is TRBJ2-7 and V is TRBV7-2; checking the TCRdb D call of TRBD1 is not possible without DNA. Germline values: CDR1 SGHTA, CDR2 FQGNSA. The CDR3 runs 15 residues. Here the CDR3 reads CASSLDGDGTYEQYF.

This chain joins TRBV29-1 and TRBJ2-3; TCRdb selects TRBD1, and the lack of DNA leaves this call unchecked. The CDR3 contains 13 residues. Germline-derived CDR1 and CDR2 are SQVTM and ANQGSEA. The CDR3: CSVTGADTDTQYF.

V gene TRBV7-6 combines with J gene TRBJ2-7. CDR1 and CDR2 (germline): SGHVS, FNYEAQ. The CDR3 loop spans 16 amino acids. This CDR3 reads CASSLGVTGASYEQYF.

The rearrangement joins TRBV7-9 to TRBJ2-7. There are 14 residues in the CDR3. Germline V gives CDR1 SEHNR, CDR2 FQNEAQ (reference sequence). CDR3: CASTDTTDNYEQYF.

CDR3 residues: CSALGQKNTGELFF. The chain uses TRBV20-1 and TRBJ2-2; TCRdb's D call of TRBD1 is untestable without DNA. Germline V gene data show CDR1 as DFQATT and CDR2 as SNEGSKA (reference sequence). This CDR3 spans 14 amino acids.

The chain uses TRBV21-1 and TRBJ2-3; TCRdb reports TRBD1, a call that lacks DNA to check it against. TRBV21-1 is listed as a pseudogene. The CDR3 consists of 16 residues. The chain's CDR3 is CASSNSAGDSIYTQYF.

The V call is TRBV4-2, the J call TRBJ2-7; TCRdb returns TRBD2, unconfirmable since there is no DNA. The length of the CDR3 is 15 residues. Germline CDR1 reads LGHNA; CDR2 reads YNFKEQ. The CDR3 protein is CASSQGLAGSYEQYF.

The chain links TRBV12-3 or TRBV12-4 to TRBJ1-5. The CDR3 runs to 12 residues. The CDR3 is CASSLLDQPQHF.

The rearrangement uses TRBV2 and TRBJ1-2. The germline gives CDR1 SNHLY, CDR2 FYNNEI. This CDR3 has 14 residues. The CDR3 here is CASSEEASNYGYTF.

The chain recombines TRBV4-1 with TRBJ2-1; TCRdb's D gene call, TRBD2, goes unchecked for lack of DNA. Germline-derived CDR1 and CDR2 are MGHRA and YSYEKL. This CDR3 is 15 amino acids long. CDR3 amino acids: CASSLRAGDLSEQFF.

The chain combines TRBV6-5 with TRBJ1-1; there is no DNA to check the TCRdb D call of TRBD1. The CDR3 spans 15 residues. The germline CDR1 and CDR2 sequences are MNHEY and SVGAGI. The CDR3 here is CASSQPGQGAIEAFF.

CDR3 region: CASSGTSGITDTQYF. The J gene is TRBJ2-3, the V gene TRBV12-3 or TRBV12-4; TCRdb proposes TRBD2, but this gene call is untestable without DNA. The CDR3 loop spans 15 amino acids.

The chain carries TRBV29-1 and TRBJ2-7; TCRdb selects TRBD1, and the lack of DNA leaves this call unchecked. The CDR3 runs to 13 residues. The germline gives CDR1 SQVTM, CDR2 ANQGSEA. The CDR3 sequence is CSVVFGGSYEQYF.

The rearrangement uses TRBV20-1 and TRBJ2-7; as DNA is missing, the TRBD1 call by TCRdb cannot be tested. Germline assignment: CDR1 DFQATT and CDR2 SNEGSKA (reference sequence). The CDR3 has 12 amino acids. The CDR3 here is CSANRPPFEQYF.

The chain links TRBV12-5 to TRBJ1-6. In germline, CDR1 is LGHNT, CDR2 FRNRAP. The CDR3 length is 11 residues. CDR3 protein: CASGLTSPLHF.

The genes are TRBV20-1 and TRBJ2-4; checking the TCRdb D call of TRBD1 is not possible without DNA. The CDR3 sequence is 17 residues long. Per germline, CDR1 DFQATT and CDR2 SNEGSKA (reference sequence). CDR3 region: CSAPRITPGVGGDIQYF.

The chain couples TRBV13 to TRBJ1-2; TCRdb proposes TRBD1, but this gene call is untestable without DNA. This CDR3 comprises 14 residues. Germline lookup yields CDR1 PRHDT and CDR2 FYEKMQ (reference sequence). CDR3 sequence reads: CASSFSGTTYGYTF.

The V call is TRBV6-2 or TRBV6-3, the J call TRBJ2-4; TCRdb gives TRBD1 as the D gene, but with no DNA this cannot be confirmed. The germline gives CDR1 MNHEY, CDR2 SVGEGT. The CDR3 spans 16 residues. CDR3 sequence: CASSPAEQGTKNIQYF.

The CDR3: CASSQDRQGGVNTEAFF. V is TRBV4-3 and J is TRBJ1-1. The CDR3 is 17 amino acids. CDR1 and CDR2 (germline): LGHNA, YSLEER.

The J gene is TRBJ2-5, the V gene TRBV5-6; the D gene TCRdb calls, TRBD2, cannot be checked with no DNA. The CDR3 totals 16 residues. The V gene's germline CDR1 is SGHDT and CDR2 YYEEEE. CDR3 residues: CASSFGLAGAQETQYF.